This T cell receptor (beta chain) originates from a study of human T cells and chemical hapten exposure. Study outcomes and limitations: Sensitization with DPC brought no change to TCRs above 1 in 1000 in frequency.

V shed 6 bases and J shed 0 bases, with 14 bases lying between them. This CDR3 comprises 15 residues. Germline CDR1 is SGHDN and CDR2 is FVKESK. MiXCR, run by TCRdb on the RACE reads, gives a single entry per CDR3 protein. The table has approximately 350,000 distinct CDR3 sequences, over 6% seen once. The time point: patch test 2, 6 weeks after DPC sensitization. The treatment: therapeutic diphenylcyclopropenone sensitization with weekly scalp DPC. Comments on this clonotype: Its cognate antigen is unknown.

The sequence was obtained from a woman aged 18 to 35 with alopecia areata. Some clones in this sample may be carry-over from other donors' samples. This specimen was whole blood, taken in connection with sensitization to the hapten diphenylcyclopropenone (DPC). The genes are TRBV14 and TRBJ2-5; perhaps TRBD2 as D (6 bases). The CDR3, as DNA: TGTGCCAGCAGTCCCGGGACTCTGTACCAAGAGACCCAGTACTTC. This encodes CASSPGTLYQETQYF.